The source of this T cell receptor beta chain is a study of T cell repertoires in cytomegalovirus infection. Study-level information: Indications of both CMV infection and matching HLA type were provided by public TCR beta signatures.

The sample holds many counts of this clonotype. Its target is not known. The study's findings and limits: Dominating the ex vivo response were TCR beta clonotypes that were CMV-specific and HLA-C-restricted. Carriers of CMV and the relevant HLA type were discriminated by public TCR beta frequency.

CDR1 and CDR2 from the germline V gene are MNHNY and SVGAGI (reference sequence). The CDR3 has 14 amino acids. The V segment lost 7 bases and the J segment 2 bases; nucleotides outside the gene matches: 5. TCRdb passed the reads through MiXCR, listing each CDR3 protein once. The table lists hundreds of thousands of distinct CDR3 sequences, around 11% of them singletons. Material for sequencing was PBMCs. The chain couples TRBV6-6 to TRBJ1-3; 7 bases fit TRBD1. The origin of this receptor is a human donor in good health (CMV status not recorded). Some clones in this sample may be carry-over from other donors' samples. CDR3 DNA: TGTGCCAGCAAACCGCAGGGGGCTGGAAACACCATATATTTT. Amino acid sequence: CASKPQGAGNTIYF.